One and the same sample provided the 26 T cell receptor beta chains below, sequenced in a study of cytomegalovirus exposure and HLA in healthy donors. TCRdb keeps only in-frame clones here, not all; method: immunoSEQ multiplex PCR. Of about 220,000 clones in the sample, around 90% were seen once. Sequenced: PBMCs. These receptors were collected from a woman aged 18-29 years in good health and CMV-seronegative.

The CDR3 loop is CASSRDRVSPLHF. The CDR3 DNA reads TGTGCCAGCAGTCGGGACAGGGTTTCACCCCTCCACTTT. This sequence joins TRBV6-4 and TRBJ1-6; 9 bases map to TRBD1. Germline lookup yields CDR1 MRHNA and CDR2 SNTAGT. CDR3 length equals 13 residues. J gave up 9 bases and V 5 bases, and 2 bases lay outside the gene matches.

The V and J genes are TRBV10-1 and TRBJ2-7; a possible D gene is TRBD1 (6 bases). Germline loops: CDR1 WNHNN, CDR2 SYGVQD (reference sequence). CDR3 length: 14 residues. V lost 7 bases and J 6 bases, leaving 19 bases between the germline ends. The CDR3 protein is CASTERQGTAEQYF. The CDR3 DNA reads TGCGCCAGCACCGAAAGGCAGGGGACGGCCGAGCAGTACTTC.

V gene TRBV30 combines with J gene TRBJ1-1, with 10 bases that match TRBD1. V gave up 5 bases and J gave up 2 bases; unmatched junction bases: 8. The CDR3 is 15 residues long. Germline-derived CDR1 and CDR2 are GTSNPN and SVGIG (reference sequence). Written as DNA, the CDR3 is TGTGCCTGGGGGCCGGGACAGGGGCTTAACACTGAAGCTTTCTTT. Amino acids: CAWGPGQGLNTEAFF. Full variable domain (remainder filled in from reference TRBV30 and TRBJ1-1): SQTIHQWPATLVQPVGSPLSLECTVEGTSNPNLYWYRQAAGRGLQLLFYSVGIGQISSEVPQNLSASRPQDRQFILSSKKLLLSDSGFYLCAWGPGQGLNTEAFFGQGTRLTVV.

The J gene is TRBJ2-3, the V gene TRBV27; no clear D. This CDR3 contains 13 residues. V lost 5 bases, J lost 3 bases, and 9 bases lay in between. The germline V gene has CDR1 MNHEY and CDR2 SMNVEV (reference sequence). This chain's CDR3 is CASSGLLTDTQYF. The CDR3 coding sequence is TGTGCCAGCAGTGGTCTATTGACAGATACGCAGTATTTT.

This clone was seen more than once but under ten times. The chain links TRBV5-1 to TRBJ1-5; a weak D match, TRBD1 (6 bases). CDR3 length: 14 amino acids. Germline V CDR1 and CDR2: SGHRS, YFSETQ. V lost 2 bases, J lost 9 bases, and 15 bases lay in between. The DNA for the CDR3 is TGCGCCAGCAGCTTAGTCAGGGGCGTAGGGCCCCAGCATTTT. Protein sequence: CASSLVRGVGPQHF.

V and J are TRBV2 and TRBJ2-3; 7 bases are shared with TRBD2. Germline CDR1 SNHLY, CDR2 FYNNEI. The CDR3 totals 19 residues. V dropped 3 bases and J dropped 4; count of bases not matched to a gene: 19. The CDR3: CASSETGKSGTLGADTQYF. The CDR3 DNA reads as TGTGCCAGCAGTGAGACGGGAAAGAGCGGGACCCTTGGGGCAGATACGCAGTATTTT.

V gene TRBV28 combines with J gene TRBJ2-2; 7 bases are shared with TRBD1. Per germline, CDR1 MDHEN and CDR2 SYDVKM. The trim removed 2 bases at V and 2 bases at J, leaving 8 bases unmatched. The CDR3 contains 17 residues. The CDR3 loop reads CASSLTGVSANTGELFF. The CDR3 bases are TGTGCCAGCAGTTTAACAGGGGTCAGTGCAAACACCGGGGAGCTGTTTTTT.

This clone occurred a few times. The chain links TRBV27 to TRBJ1-5, with D hard to call. Germline CDR1 and CDR2: MNHEY and SMNVEV (reference sequence). The CDR3 runs to 12 residues. With 3 bases removed from V and 4 bases from J, the gap between germline ends came to 4 bases. The CDR3 DNA is TGTGCCAGCAGTTTCCTTAATCAGCCCCAGCATTTT. It is translated as CASSFLNQPQHF.

The gene calls are TRBV27 and TRBJ1-1, with 7 bases that match TRBD1. This CDR3 has 15 amino acids. With V trimmed by 6 bases and J by 0 bases, 7 bases remained unmatched. The V gene's germline CDR1 is MNHEY and CDR2 SMNVEV (reference sequence). The CDR3 coding sequence is TGTGCCAGCAGCCGAGGGGGACAGATGAACACTGAAGCTTTCTTT. This codes for CASSRGGQMNTEAFF.

The chain carries TRBV30 and TRBJ2-1, with D possibly being TRBD2 (5 bases). V lost 2 bases and J lost 6, with 11 bases in between. The CDR3 is made up of 13 amino acids. Looked up from germline, CDR1 is GTSNPN and CDR2 is SVGIG (reference sequence). The CDR3 sequence: CAWSLASSNEQFF. The CDR3 coding sequence is TGTGCCTGGAGTCTAGCTAGTAGCAATGAGCAGTTCTTC.

This chain connects TRBV2 to TRBJ2-3; D is perhaps TRBD2 (5 bases). Germline lookup yields CDR1 SNHLY and CDR2 FYNNEI. The ends were cut back, 6 bases at V and 8 bases at J, with 27 bases in the middle. The CDR3 totals 17 residues. CDR3 loop: CASRDVPGFLRRGTQYF. The CDR3 nucleotides read TGTGCCAGCAGAGACGTCCCGGGATTCCTCCGCCGTGGTACGCAGTATTTT.

V usage is TRBV12-5 and J usage is TRBJ2-3; TRBD2 aligns across 14 bases. Germline V gene data show CDR1 as LGHNT and CDR2 as FRNRAP. The CDR3 sequence is 17 residues long. V was pared by 3 bases and J by 2 bases, with 4 bases of the junction left unmatched. The CDR3 is CASGFRGLAGATDTQYF. The CDR3 DNA reads as TGTGCTAGTGGTTTCCGGGGACTAGCGGGAGCCACAGATACGCAGTATTTT. Full variable domain (remainder filled in from reference TRBV12-5 and TRBJ2-3): DARVTQTPRHKVTEMGQEVTMRCQPILGHNTVFWYRQTMMQGLELLAYFRNRAPLDDSGMPKDRFSAEMPDATLATLKIQPSEPRDSAVYFCASGFRGLAGATDTQYFGPGTRLTVL.

The rearrangement joins TRBV10-3 to TRBJ2-7; TRBD1 agrees at 7 bases. Germline CDR1 is ENHRY and CDR2 is SYGVKD. This CDR3 comprises 16 residues. Trimming cost V 6 bases and J 0 bases; bases outside gene matches: 11. DNA of the CDR3: TGTGCCATCAGCTTCAGGAAACAGGGGAGCTCCTACGAGCAGTACTTC. Amino acids: CAISFRKQGSSYEQYF.

This chain joins TRBV6-1 and TRBJ1-5, with no clear D. This CDR3 comprises 16 residues. Germline V gene lookup returns CDR1 MNHNS and CDR2 SASEGT. The V end lost 0 bases, the J end lost 0 bases, and 9 bases lay between the germline ends. The CDR3 is CASSEASGYSNQPQHF. In DNA, the CDR3 is TGTGCCAGCAGTGAAGCATCAGGATATAGCAATCAGCCCCAGCATTTT.

V is TRBV5-6 and J is TRBJ2-7, with D unresolved. Trimming pared 4 bases from V and 2 bases from J, leaving 16 bases between. CDR3 length: 15 residues. CDR1 and CDR2 (germline): SGHDT, YYEEEE. DNA of the CDR3: TGTGCCAGCAGCCCTAGACGTGGCAGAGCCTACGAGCAGTACTTC. Translated, it gives CASSPRRGRAYEQYF.

CDR3 residues: CASSSLAGGYNEQFF. The CDR3 region has the DNA TGTGCCAGCAGCTCACTAGCGGGAGGATACAATGAGCAGTTCTTC. The chain joins TRBV4-2 to TRBJ2-1; TRBD2 matches at 12 bases. The ends lost 5 bases at V and 4 bases at J; junction bases unmatched: 3. Germline assignment: CDR1 LGHNA and CDR2 YNFKEQ. This CDR3 has 15 amino acids.

The chain carries TRBV4-2 and TRBJ2-1; D gene unclear. Trimming took 2 bases from V and 7 from J, leaving 9 bases between them. The CDR3 is 13 residues long. Germline V gene data show CDR1 as LGHNA and CDR2 as YNFKEQ. CDR3 region: CASSQTAANEQFF. CDR3 coding DNA: TGTGCCAGCAGCCAAACGGCGGCGAATGAGCAGTTCTTC.

The gene calls are TRBV6-1 and TRBJ1-3; D gene ambiguous. CDR1 is MNHNS, CDR2 SASEGT, per germline. The CDR3 extends over 15 amino acids. V lost 7 bases and J lost 3, with 16 bases in between. The CDR3 region is CASKGLRNLGNTIYF. The DNA of the CDR3 is TGTGCCAGCAAAGGACTACGGAATCTTGGAAACACCATATATTTT.

Here the CDR3 reads CASSHRTGGWNTEAFF. The CDR3, as DNA: TGCGCCAGCAGCCACCGAACAGGGGGGTGGAACACTGAAGCTTTCTTT. The chain is built from TRBV4-1 and TRBJ1-1; 8 positions match TRBD1. The CDR3 totals 16 residues. V shed 3 bases and J 1 base; nucleotides not matched to a gene: 7. Per the germline V gene, CDR1 is MGHRA and CDR2 is YSYEKL.

V and J are TRBV18 and TRBJ2-5; TRBD2 matches 10 bases. The CDR3 loop spans 15 amino acids. With 5 bases clipped from V and 2 bases from J, the junction kept 5 bases outside the gene matches. Germline lookup yields CDR1 KGHSH and CDR2 LQKENI. Here the CDR3 DNA reads TGTGCCAGCTCAAGCACTAGCGGGACTCAAGAGACCCAGTACTTC. The encoded protein is CASSSTSGTQETQYF. Full variable domain (outside the CDR3, taken from reference TRBV18 and TRBJ2-5): NAGVMQNPRHLVRRRGQEARLRCSPMKGHSHVYWYRQLPEEGLKFMVYLQKENIIDESGMPKERFSAEFPKEGPSILRIQQVVRGDSAAYFCASSSTSGTQETQYFGPGTRLLVL.

This chain uses TRBV2 with TRBJ2-7, with D uncertain. CDR1 and CDR2 from the germline V gene are SNHLY and FYNNEI. The V end was cut by 6 bases, the J end by 4 bases, with 10 bases between. This CDR3 is built from 12 residues. CDR3 sequence: CASSLQAYEQYF. The CDR3 coding sequence is TGTGCCAGCAGCCTCCAAGCATACGAGCAGTACTTC.

This clone was counted a few times. The chain links TRBV7-9 to TRBJ2-7; 8 nucleotides align to TRBD2. V shed 5 bases and J 3 bases; nucleotides not matched to a gene: 6. Germline-derived CDR1 and CDR2 are SEHNR and FQNEAQ (reference sequence). This CDR3 is 14 amino acids long. The CDR3 nucleotides are TGTGCCAGCAGCCTGGACAGCGGGAGCTACGAGCAGTACTTC. Translating gives CASSLDSGSYEQYF.

CDR3 in DNA: TGTGCCAGTGGTACTAGCGGCACCTACGAGCAGTACTTC. As protein: CASGTSGTYEQYF. The chain has TRBV19 and TRBJ2-7; 8 positions agree with TRBD2. CDR1 LNHDA and CDR2 SQIVND come from the germline V gene (reference sequence). The CDR3 sequence is 13 residues long. V was clipped by 8 bases and J by 2 bases; unmatched bases: 5.

J is TRBJ2-4 and V is TRBV27, with 8 bases fitting TRBD1. The V and J ends lost 5 bases and 6 bases, in that order; junction bases with no gene match: 9. The CDR3 has 15 residues. Per the germline V gene, CDR1 is MNHEY and CDR2 is SMNVEV (reference sequence). The CDR3 bases are TGTGCCAGCAGTCGACCGGGACAGGAAGGAAACATTCAGTACTTC. As protein: CASSRPGQEGNIQYF.

DNA for the CDR3: TGTGCCAGTAGTAACCCTACTGGAGCGGCTAGCACAGATACGCAGTATTTT. It specifies CASSNPTGAASTDTQYF. V and J are TRBV19 and TRBJ2-3; D is possibly TRBD2 (5 bases). V lost 4 bases and J 0 bases, leaving 17 bases between the germline ends. Germline CDR1 is LNHDA and CDR2 is SQIVND (reference sequence). CDR3 length: 17 residues.

The chain couples TRBV5-1 to TRBJ2-1; weak D call: TRBD1 (6 bases). Germline lookup yields CDR1 SGHRS and CDR2 YFSETQ. V was cut by 5 bases and J by 4 bases, with 16 bases left in between. The CDR3 extends over 15 amino acids. CDR3 protein: CASRGDKAAYNEQFF. Here the CDR3 DNA reads TGCGCCAGCAGGGGGGACAAGGCTGCATACAATGAGCAGTTCTTC.